This T cell receptor beta chain is drawn from a study of cytomegalovirus exposure and HLA in healthy donors. Sequencing was performed with immunoSEQ multiplex PCR; in TCRdb, only in-frame clones are kept and a portion is missing. The table has under 50,000 clones, about 94% seen once. CDR3 size: 13 residues. V shed 8 bases and J shed 0 bases, with 5 bases lying between them. Germline V CDR1 and CDR2: MDHEN, SYDVKM. Sequencing was done on a sample of PBMCs. This clonotype was sampled from a woman aged 18-29 years in good health and CMV-seropositive. This chain joins TRBV28 and TRBJ2-6; no reliable D call. CDR3 sequence reads: CASLASGANVLTF. As DNA, the CDR3 is TGTGCCAGCCTGGCCTCTGGGGCCAACGTCCTGACTTTC.